This T cell receptor (beta chain) derives from a study of T-cell memory formation after mild COVID-19 (dated by TCRdb to about 2021). In terms of the full investigation: Most TCR sequence clusters were specific to one of the two donors. In two donors, T-cell clones that expanded and contracted after mild COVID-19 were followed by sequencing TCRalpha and TCRbeta repertoires longitudinally. Two young, previously healthy adult volunteers, one female and one male, were included in the cohort. Summary of the overall study and its limitations: Some responding clones were detected in pre-infection memory, suggesting pre-existing cross-reactive memory T cells joined the SARS-CoV-2 response. SARS-CoV-2 specificity of the second-wave clones peaking on day 37 was not confirmed. Only two mild cases were covered by the study, and larger cohorts that include severe cases with pre-infection samples were considered necessary. From day 15 to 85, contracting clones showed balanced CD4/CD8 phenotypes, whereas a second wave of clones that expanded from day 15 to 37 leaned towards CD4+. Contracting CD4+ clones were located mainly in the CM and EM memory subsets, whereas CD8+ clones were found to be enriched in EMRA.

Sequenced on an Illumina NovaSeq 6000. cDNA libraries for TCRalpha and TCRbeta were prepared by 5'RACE using constant-segment primers, with sample barcodes and unique molecular identifiers added. RNA was extracted from every sample with Trizol reagent. The libraries were amplified in two PCR steps, and the second step added a second sample barcode and Illumina TruSeq adapters. The libraries were sequenced on an Illumina NovaSeq using 2 x 150 bp paired-end reads. Concerning the study's data processing: Demultiplexing of reads and collapsing into UMI-guided consensus sequences were performed with migec v1.2.7. Using mixcr v2.1.11, UMI consensuses were aligned to TRA and TRB V and J templates and then assembled into clonotypes. A clonotype was counted as expanded or contracted only if both edgeR and NoisET called the change significant, with noise models trained on biological replicates. For edgeR calls, the cutoffs were a false discovery rate-adjusted p below 0.01 and a log2 fold-change threshold of 1. As an exploratory analysis of dynamics, PCA with hierarchical clustering was applied to max-normalized trajectories of the 1000 most abundant clonotypes. The CD4 or CD8 phenotype of responding clones was assigned using the separately sequenced CD4+ and CD8+ repertoires. The public sequencing data were trimmed at Q25 with fastp and processed into clonotypes with MiXCR by TCRdb, which kept only in-frame beta chains. Rows are combined by CDR3 protein, so each entry shows the most common genes and DNA. What appears here as the V and J calls and clone size reflects TCRdb's work, not the paper's. Counted in this sample were a few hundred thousand distinct CDR3 sequences; roughly 21% of them appeared once. Roughly 20% of the sample comes from the top ten.

Ficoll-Paque density gradient centrifugation was the method used to isolate PBMCs. V ends up 5 bases short and J 1 base short, with an unmatched junction base count of 13. The CDR3, cysteine through phenylalanine, is 17 amino acids long. Only the CDR3 part of the read is kept: 51 bases, read in frame from the first base. In the case of this clonotype: Its antigen remains unidentified. Within one base of it there is no much larger clone, and no base qualities were kept.

This receptor chain uses TRBV12-3 or TRBV12-4 and TRBJ1-1, and TRBD1 aligns with 7 junction nucleotides. This receptor was obtained from a man younger than 35 who had mild COVID-19 (a few samples of this study predate the infection). The sample titles of this study are shuffled in the database, so cell type and time point are left out; the donor was told from shared clones. Material: PBMCs or a T cell subset sorted from them (not recorded which). CDR3 region: CASSMTGNSLGNTEAFF. The DNA reads TGTGCCAGCAGTATGACAGGGAACAGTCTTGGGAACACTGAAGCTTTCTTT.